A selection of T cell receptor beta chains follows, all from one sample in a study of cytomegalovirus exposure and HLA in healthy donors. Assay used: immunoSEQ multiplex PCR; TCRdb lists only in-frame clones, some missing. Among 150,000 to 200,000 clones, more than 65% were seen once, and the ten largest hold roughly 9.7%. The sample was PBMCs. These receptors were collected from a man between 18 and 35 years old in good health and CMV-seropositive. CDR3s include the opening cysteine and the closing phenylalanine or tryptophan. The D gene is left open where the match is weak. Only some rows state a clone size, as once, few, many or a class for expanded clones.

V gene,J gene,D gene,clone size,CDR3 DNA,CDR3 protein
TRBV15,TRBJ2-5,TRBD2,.,TGTGCCACCAGCAGAGTTCGGGGGGGAGAGACCCAGTACTTC,CATSRVRGGETQYF
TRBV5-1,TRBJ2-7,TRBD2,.,TGCGCCAGCAGCACAAGACTAGCGGGCGGCTACGAGCAGTACTTC,CASSTRLAGGYEQYF
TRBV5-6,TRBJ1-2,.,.,TGTGCCAGCAGCCTCATGGGCCGGCCTCACGCCTTC,CASSLMGRPHAF
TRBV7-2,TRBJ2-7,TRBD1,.,TGTGCCAGCAGCTTAGAATTCCCGGGACAGGGGTACGAGCAGTACTTC,CASSLEFPGQGYEQYF
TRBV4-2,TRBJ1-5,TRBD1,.,TGTGCCAGCAGCCAATACGGACAGGGGAATCAGCCCCAGCATTTT,CASSQYGQGNQPQHF
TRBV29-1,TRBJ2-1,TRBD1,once,TGCAGCGTTGAAGCCTACCCCGGGACAGCGGCCTACAATAAGCAGTTCTTC,CSVEAYPGTAAYNKQFF
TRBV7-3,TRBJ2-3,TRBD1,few,TGTGCCAGCAGCAAAACAGGGGGCGGACATGGGGATACGCAGTATTTT,CASSKTGGGHGDTQYF
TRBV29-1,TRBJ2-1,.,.,TGCAGCGGGGAGTCCGGATCCTACAATGAGCAGTTCTTC,CSGESGSYNEQFF
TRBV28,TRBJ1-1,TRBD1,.,TGTGCCAGCAGCCTCACAGGGGTTGGAGGTAGAGCTTTCTTT,CASSLTGVGGRAFF
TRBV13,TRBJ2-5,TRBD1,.,TGTGCCAGCAGCTTAGAAAGACAGGGAGCTAGCAGGGCCCAGTACTTC,CASSLERQGASRAQYF
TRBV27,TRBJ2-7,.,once,TGTGCCAGCAGTTTGAACACCATCTCCTACGAGCAGTACTTC,CASSLNTISYEQYF
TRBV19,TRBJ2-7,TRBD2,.,TGTGCCAGTAGTATTGTGGGGGGGGGCTACGAGCAGTACTTC,CASSIVGGGYEQYF
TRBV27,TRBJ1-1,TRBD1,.,TGTGCCAGCAGTCCATCGACAGGGGGCAGGACTGAAGCTTTCTTT,CASSPSTGGRTEAFF
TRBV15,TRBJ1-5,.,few,TGTGCCGCGTCAAGGGGGTACAGCAATCAGCCCCAGCATTTT,CAASRGYSNQPQHF
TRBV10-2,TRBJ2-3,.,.,TGCGCCAGCAGTGAAGGGGGGGGAGGGGTAACAGATACGCAGTATTTT,CASSEGGGGVTDTQYF
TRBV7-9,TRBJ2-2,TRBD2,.,TGTGCCAGCAGTCCTATAACTAGCGGGAGAAACACCGGGGAGCTGTTTTTT,CASSPITSGRNTGELFF
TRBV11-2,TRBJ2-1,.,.,TGTGCCAGCAGCTTTGGCGGGACGCAGTTCTTC,CASSFGGTQFF
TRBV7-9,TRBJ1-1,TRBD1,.,TGTGCCAGCAGCTTAGGACAGGGAGCTGAAGCTTTCTTT,CASSLGQGAEAFF
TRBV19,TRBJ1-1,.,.,TGTGCCAGTAGTATAGGCGGGAACACTGAAGCTTTCTTT,CASSIGGNTEAFF
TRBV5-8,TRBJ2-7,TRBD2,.,TGTGCCAGCAGCTTGCCCGGGACTAGCTACGAGCAGTACTTC,CASSLPGTSYEQYF